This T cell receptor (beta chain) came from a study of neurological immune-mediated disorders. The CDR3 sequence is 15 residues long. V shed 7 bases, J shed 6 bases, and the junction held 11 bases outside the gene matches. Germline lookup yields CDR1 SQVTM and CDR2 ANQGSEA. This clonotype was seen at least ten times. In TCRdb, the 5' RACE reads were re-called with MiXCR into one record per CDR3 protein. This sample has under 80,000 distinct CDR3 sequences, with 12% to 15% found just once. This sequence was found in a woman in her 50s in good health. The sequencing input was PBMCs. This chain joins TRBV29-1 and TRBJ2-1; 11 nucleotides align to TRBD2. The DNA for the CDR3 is TGCAGCGCCCAGATAGCGGGAGGGCCGGGCAATGAGCAGTTCTTC. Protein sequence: CSAQIAGGPGNEQFF.